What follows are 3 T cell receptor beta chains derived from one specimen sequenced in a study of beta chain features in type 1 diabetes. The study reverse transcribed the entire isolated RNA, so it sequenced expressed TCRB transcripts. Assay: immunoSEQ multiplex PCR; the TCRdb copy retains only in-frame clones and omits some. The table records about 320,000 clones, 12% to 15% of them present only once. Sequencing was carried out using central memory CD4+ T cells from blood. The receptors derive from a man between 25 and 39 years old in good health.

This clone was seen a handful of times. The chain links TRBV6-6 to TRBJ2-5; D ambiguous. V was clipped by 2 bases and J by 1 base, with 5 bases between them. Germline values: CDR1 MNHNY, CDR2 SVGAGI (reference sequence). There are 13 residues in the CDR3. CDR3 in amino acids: CASSYPTQETQYF. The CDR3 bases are TGTGCCAGCAGTTACCCTACCCAAGAGACCCAGTACTTC.

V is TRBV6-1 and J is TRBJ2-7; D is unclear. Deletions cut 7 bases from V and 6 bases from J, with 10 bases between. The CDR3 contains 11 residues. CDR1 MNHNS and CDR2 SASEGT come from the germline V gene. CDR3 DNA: TGTGCCAGCACGCCCCCCGGCGAGCAGTACGTC. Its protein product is CASTPPGEQYV.

As DNA, the CDR3 is TGTGCCAGCAGCCCGGGACAGGATCGGGACTACACCTTC. It translates to CASSPGQDRDYTF. The gene calls are TRBV5-4 and TRBJ1-2, with 8 bases fitting TRBD1. V lost 4 bases, J lost 10 bases, and 9 bases stayed unmatched. Per germline, CDR1 SGHNT and CDR2 YYREEE (reference sequence). The CDR3 length is 13 residues.